These T cell receptor beta chains were read from a single sample in a study of cytomegalovirus exposure and HLA in healthy donors. TCRdb keeps only in-frame clones here, not all; method: immunoSEQ multiplex PCR. The sample yields 180,000 or so clones, approximately 59% seen once. The sequenced material came from PBMCs. The receptor source for this set is a man aged 35-49 years in good health and CMV-seronegative. Each CDR3 is given with its conserved first and last residue. The D gene is left open where the match is weak. Expanded clones are given a class, and other clones once, few, many or no size at all.

TRBJ2-2,NA,NA,TRBV4-1,CASSQGYGGTGELFF,TGCGCCAGCAGCCAAGGTTACGGGGGCACCGGGGAGCTGTTTTTT
TRBJ2-1,few,NA,TRBV18,CASSPPTVATYNEQFF,TGTGCCAGCTCACCACCTACAGTTGCGACCTACAATGAGCAGTTCTTC
TRBJ2-3,NA,TRBD2,TRBV5-1,CASSIQMTSGTDTQYF,TGCGCCAGCAGCATTCAGATGACTAGCGGCACAGATACGCAGTATTTT
TRBJ1-3,NA,NA,TRBV7-9,CSSSLERVGNTIYF,TGTTCCAGCAGCCTGGAGAGAGTTGGAAACACCATATATTTT
TRBJ2-2,NA,NA,TRBV30,CAWSIGRDTGELFF,TGTGCCTGGAGCATCGGCCGGGACACCGGGGAGCTGTTTTTT
TRBJ1-2,few,NA,TRBV19,CASEGLGVAGYTF,TGTGCCAGTGAAGGGCTCGGGGTAGCTGGCTACACCTTC
TRBJ2-7,NA,NA,TRBV28,CASSLEQIYEQYF,TGTGCCAGCAGTTTAGAACAGATCTACGAGCAGTACTTC
TRBJ2-3,NA,TRBD1,TRBV4-1,CASSKTGLGTDTQYF,TGCGCCAGCAGCAAGACAGGGTTAGGCACAGATACGCAGTATTTT
TRBJ2-7,NA,NA,TRBV11-1,CASSLFSGRSYEQYF,TGTGCCAGCAGCTTATTCTCAGGAAGATCCTACGAGCAGTACTTC
TRBJ2-2,NA,NA,TRBV27,CASSFSFLNTGELFF,TGTGCCAGCAGTTTTTCCTTCCTGAACACCGGGGAGCTGTTTTTT
TRBJ2-7,NA,NA,TRBV30,CAWKDSYSYEQYF,TGTGCCTGGAAAGACAGTTACTCCTACGAGCAGTACTTC
TRBJ2-3,NA,NA,TRBV4-2,CASSQSERVTDTQYF,TGTGCCAGCAGCCAATCGGAACGGGTCACAGATACGCAGTATTTT
TRBJ1-4,NA,NA,TRBV19,CASSIGAGGNEKLFF,TGTGCCAGTAGTATAGGGGCCGGGGGTAATGAAAAACTGTTTTTT
TRBJ2-1,NA,NA,TRBV5-1,CASSLRTGGLNEQFF,TGCGCCAGCAGCCTCAGGACCGGCGGGTTAAATGAGCAGTTCTTC
TRBJ1-3,once,NA,TRBV5-1,CASSLAGVGIGSGNTIYF,TGCGCCAGCAGCTTGGCCGGGGTGGGTATCGGATCTGGAAACACCATATATTTT
TRBJ1-4,NA,TRBD1,TRBV7-6,CASSTGTGDEKLFF,TGTGCCAGCAGCACCGGGACAGGGGACGAAAAACTGTTTTTT
TRBJ2-7,few,TRBD2,TRBV5-4,CASSLGLAGGGEQYF,TGTGCCAGCAGCTTGGGGCTAGCGGGGGGCGGTGAGCAGTACTTC
TRBJ2-1,few,TRBD2,TRBV5-1,CASSLRIFASGSYEQFF,TGCGCCAGCAGCTTGAGAATCTTCGCTAGCGGGAGTTATGAGCAGTTCTTC
TRBJ1-4,NA,NA,TRBV30,CAWSRQPNEKLFF,TGTGCCTGGAGTAGACAGCCCAATGAAAAACTGTTTTTT
TRBJ2-6,NA,TRBD2,TRBV7-9,CASSSTGGLTGANVLTF,TGTGCCAGCAGCTCAACGGGGGGTCTAACTGGGGCCAACGTCCTGACTTTC
TRBJ1-1,NA,NA,TRBV5-1,CASSWIGGALNTEAFF,TGCGCCAGCAGCTGGATTGGGGGGGCCTTGAACACTGAAGCTTTCTTT
TRBJ1-1,NA,TRBD1,TRBV7-2,CASSLRGQRAEAFF,TGTGCCAGCAGCTTGAGGGGGCAGAGGGCTGAAGCTTTCTTT
TRBJ2-2,NA,TRBD2,TRBV29-1,CSALGLAGGNTGELFF,TGCAGCGCCTTGGGACTAGCGGGAGGGAACACCGGGGAGCTGTTTTTT
TRBJ1-5,few,NA,TRBV6-1,CAISETEPGSNQPQHF,TGTGCCATCAGTGAGACCGAGCCAGGGAGCAATCAGCCCCAGCATTTT
TRBJ2-5,once,NA,TRBV19,CASSILRTPYF,TGTGCCAGTAGTATACTAAGGACTCCGTACTTC
TRBJ2-7,NA,TRBD2,TRBV6-5,CASSVRGRTHYEQYF,TGTGCCAGCAGCGTCCGCGGGAGGACCCACTACGAGCAGTACTTC
TRBJ1-5,NA,TRBD1,TRBV4-1,CASSRWTGDQPQHF,TGCGCCAGCAGCCGATGGACAGGGGATCAGCCCCAGCATTTT
TRBJ2-1,NA,NA,TRBV27,CASSLDSYNEQFF,TGTGCCAGCAGTTTGGACAGTTACAATGAGCAGTTCTTC
TRBJ2-3,once,TRBD1,TRBV6-5,CASSSDRVADTQYF,TGTGCCAGCAGTTCTGACAGGGTCGCAGATACGCAGTATTTT
TRBJ1-1,NA,NA,TRBV21-1,CASSHRDPWEMNTEAFF,TGTGCCAGCAGCCACAGGGATCCCTGGGAGATGAACACTGAAGCTTTCTTT
TRBJ2-7,NA,NA,TRBV4-3,CASSQGTPKTQLPYEQYF,TGCGCCAGCAGCCAAGGGACTCCCAAAACCCAACTCCCCTACGAGCAGTACTTC
TRBJ2-6,NA,TRBD1,TRBV5-1,CASSLDGQGYSGANVLTF,TGCGCCAGCAGCTTGGACGGACAGGGTTACTCTGGGGCCAACGTCCTGACTTTC
TRBJ2-5,few,NA,TRBV19,CASTNQETQYF,TGTGCCAGTACCAACCAAGAGACCCAGTACTTC
TRBJ1-1,few,TRBD1,TRBV7-9,CASSPGQGGRTEAFF,TGTGCCAGCAGCCCAGGACAGGGGGGGAGGACTGAAGCTTTCTTT
TRBJ2-4,NA,NA,TRBV19,CASTHWRDSDIQYF,TGTGCCAGTACCCATTGGAGGGACAGTGACATTCAGTACTTC
TRBJ2-5,few,TRBD1,TRBV12-5,CASGRDRGRQETQYF,TGTGCTAGTGGTAGGGACAGGGGGCGCCAAGAGACCCAGTACTTC
TRBJ1-1,NA,NA,TRBV11-1,CASSPGWDTEAFF,TGTGCCAGCAGCCCCGGGTGGGACACTGAAGCTTTCTTT
TRBJ2-5,NA,TRBD2,TRBV10-1,CASKGLAGGETQYF,TGCGCCAGCAAGGGACTAGCGGGAGGAGAGACCCAGTACTTC
TRBJ1-1,NA,NA,TRBV28,CASSLSPDRTEAFF,TGTGCCAGCAGTTTATCCCCGGACAGAACTGAAGCTTTCTTT
TRBJ2-7,NA,NA,TRBV11-3,CASSSQGYEQYF,TGTGCCAGCAGCTCGCAGGGTTACGAGCAGTACTTC
TRBJ1-5,NA,TRBD1,TRBV2,CASSEEVGQGTLGNQPQHF,TGTGCCAGCAGTGAAGAAGTAGGACAGGGTACTTTGGGCAATCAGCCCCAGCATTTT
TRBJ1-6,NA,NA,TRBV7-2,CASTQNPNSPLHF,TGTGCCAGCACCCAGAACCCCAATTCACCCCTCCACTTT
TRBJ2-7,NA,NA,TRBV5-6,CASSSKLLSSYEQYF,TGTGCCAGCAGCTCCAAACTGCTAAGCTCCTACGAGCAGTACTTC
TRBJ2-1,once,TRBD2,TRBV5-1,CASSLALSGANEQFF,TGCGCCAGCAGCTTGGCCCTTAGCGGGGCCAATGAGCAGTTCTTC
TRBJ1-5,NA,TRBD1,TRBV19,CASEGQAVNQPQHF,TGTGCCAGCGAGGGACAGGCAGTTAATCAGCCCCAGCATTTT
TRBJ2-3,few,TRBD1,TRBV10-3,CAISGEQGKKTDTQYF,TGTGCCATCAGTGGGGAACAGGGGAAAAAAACAGATACGCAGTATTTT
TRBJ2-3,once,NA,TRBV29-1,CSDWAGSTDTQYF,TGCAGCGATTGGGCAGGGAGCACAGATACGCAGTATTTT
TRBJ2-1,NA,NA,TRBV6-5,CASSYSGRGADEQFF,TGTGCCAGCAGTTACTCTGGTCGGGGGGCGGATGAGCAGTTCTTC
TRBJ1-1,few,NA,TRBV7-2,CASRDRRAGTEAFF,TGTGCCAGCAGAGATAGGAGGGCGGGTACTGAAGCTTTCTTT
TRBJ2-4,NA,TRBD2,TRBV28,CASSPPGGLAKNIQYF,TGTGCCAGCAGTCCCCCCGGGGGGTTAGCCAAAAACATTCAGTACTTC
TRBJ2-7,once,NA,TRBV5-8,CASSPPGSPYEQYF,TGTGCCAGCAGCCCCCCGGGATCCCCGTACGAGCAGTACTTC